Reported below is one TCR beta chain. Its antigen remains unidentified. The method was immunoSEQ multiplex PCR; TCRdb's version includes in-frame clones alone and lacks a portion of them. This sample has about 1.4 million clones, with 96% found just once. The data stem from a study of shared clonotypes between healthy human individuals. Study summary: Donors consisted of a couple of women and three men between 18 and 49. Per donor, three plates held CD4 naive cells, three held CD4 memory, two held CD8 naive and one held CD8 memory. Study-level results: Sharing across four donors was highest in naive CD4 (roughly 5%) and lowest in memory CD8 (0.4%).

Germline V gene lookup returns CDR1 SEHNR and CDR2 FQNEAQ (reference sequence). This CDR3 spans 16 amino acids. The V gene end was trimmed by 5 bases and the J gene end by 0 bases; junction bases not matched to a gene: 7. The sequence came from a man aged 25-45 years in good health. J is TRBJ2-3 and V is TRBV7-9; 8 bases map to TRBD2. The sequenced sample consisted of naive CD4+ T cells sorted from blood. Described subset: CD45RA+ positively selected. CDR3 loop: CASSTRGGISTDTQYF. CDR3 sequence (DNA): TGTGCCAGCAGCACCCGGGGGGGGATTAGCACAGATACGCAGTATTTT.